Presented here are 8 T cell receptor beta chains from one specimen sequenced in a study of chemoradiotherapy in HPV16-positive cancers. Data came from immunoSEQ multiplex PCR; TCRdb stores just in-frame clones and leaves some out. Of 30,000 or so clones in the sample, about 87% were seen once. Sample: blood, taken from a patient who underwent chemoradiotherapy. These receptors came from a human donor with HPV-associated anogenital cancer.

The CDR3 reads CASSRIYTGELFF. The CDR3 nucleotides read TGTGCCAGCAGCCGGATCTACACCGGGGAGCTGTTTTTT. V is TRBV6-6 and J is TRBJ2-2; D unresolved. This CDR3 contains 13 residues. The V and J ends lost 6 bases and 3 bases respectively, with 8 bases between them. The germline CDR1 and CDR2 sequences are MNHNY and SVGAGI (reference sequence).

This clone was seen a single time. V usage is TRBV11-2 and J usage is TRBJ1-2, with D possibly matching TRBD1 (5 bases). The germline gives CDR1 SGHAT, CDR2 FQNNGV. The length of the CDR3 is 12 residues. The V gene lost 3 bases and the J gene lost 6 bases, with 8 bases spanning the gap. CDR3 residues: CASSFGHNGYTF. Written as DNA, the CDR3 is TGTGCCAGCAGCTTCGGACACAATGGCTACACCTTC.

A note on this clone: Other DNA sequences in this specimen translate into the identical CDR3. J is TRBJ2-7 and V is TRBV5-1, with D uncertain. CDR1 SGHRS and CDR2 YFSETQ come from the germline V gene. V was trimmed by 0 bases and J by 3 bases, leaving 10 bases between them. There are 14 residues in the CDR3. In DNA, the CDR3 is TGCGCCAGCAGCTTGGTTGATCTCCGCTACGAGCAGTACTTC. Protein product: CASSLVDLRYEQYF.

The chain combines TRBV27 with TRBJ2-1; tentatively, D is TRBD2 (6 bases). Germline V gene data show CDR1 as MNHEY and CDR2 as SMNVEV (reference sequence). The CDR3 covers 14 residues. V was trimmed by 2 bases and J by 6 bases, leaving 11 bases between them. This chain's CDR3 is CASSLTGVGNEQFF. CDR3 nucleotides: TGTGCCAGCAGTTTAACGGGAGTAGGCAATGAGCAGTTCTTC.

The CDR3 region has the DNA TGTGCCTGGAGTGTACGGGGGGGAACTGGGGCCAACGTCCTGACTTTC. Protein product: CAWSVRGGTGANVLTF. The chain couples TRBV30 to TRBJ2-6, with 8 nucleotides matching TRBD2. The CDR3 loop spans 16 amino acids. V shed 0 bases, J shed 2 bases, and the junction held 3 bases outside the gene matches. Germline V CDR1 and CDR2: GTSNPN, SVGIG (reference sequence).

The chain uses TRBV11-2 and TRBJ2-7; 7 nucleotides agree with TRBD2. Germline-derived CDR1 and CDR2 are SGHAT and FQNNGV. Unmatched junction bases numbered 12, after V lost 6 bases and J lost 4 bases. This CDR3 contains 15 residues. The CDR3 region is CASRGGRRRLYEQYF. In DNA form, the CDR3 reads TGTGCCAGCAGGGGGGGGAGGCGACGTCTATACGAGCAGTACTTC.

This chain uses TRBV27 with TRBJ2-1, with D hard to call. This CDR3 comprises 12 residues. Germline values: CDR1 MNHEY, CDR2 SMNVEV (reference sequence). The ends were cut back, 2 bases at V and 6 bases at J, with 5 bases in the middle. The CDR3 DNA reads TGTGCCAGCAGTTTAATAGGCAATGAGCAGTTCTTC. Its translation is CASSLIGNEQFF.

CDR3 DNA sequence: TGTGCCAGCAGCTTGGGGAAGGGCCCACCCTATGGCTACACCTTC. As protein: CASSLGKGPPYGYTF. V is TRBV11-3 and J is TRBJ1-2; D is unclear. V lost 3 bases and J lost 4, with 15 bases in between. The CDR3 sequence is 15 residues long. In germline, CDR1 is SGHNT, CDR2 YENEEA.